Sequencing of this T cell receptor beta chain was carried out in a study of CD8+ T cells in alopecia areata. For this clone: Its antigen is not identified.

Overall study results and limits: Administration of tofacitinib significantly diminished scalp clonality and expanded CD8+ clones within the top 100.

Regarding treatment: oral pan-JAK inhibitor, 5-10 mg twice daily. In each case, RNA was isolated and then reverse transcribed into cDNA as the sequencing template. The repertoire was sequenced with immunoSEQ multiplex PCR; TCRdb's copy has only in-frame clones and lacks some. This sample yields more than 100,000 clones, of which 80% to 90% are seen a single time; over 8.5% belongs to the top ten. The sample in question was CD8+ T cells sorted from blood, obtained at week 34, from a patient treated with tofacitinib. This clonotype was sampled from a human donor with alopecia areata.

CDR3 in DNA: TGTGCCAGTAGTATAGGCCCAGGGACCCTCCTATCCTACAATGAGCAGTTCTTC. This translates into CASSIGPGTLLSYNEQFF. The chain is built from TRBV19 and TRBJ2-1; the D call may be TRBD1 or TRBD2 (5 bases each). Looked up from germline, CDR1 is LNHDA and CDR2 is SQIVND (reference sequence). The V end was cut by 1 base, the J end by 1 base, with 17 bases between. CDR3 length: 18 amino acids.